These T cell receptor beta chains were read from a single sample in a study of identical twins. TCRdb independently ran MiXCR on the 5' RACE reads; one entry per CDR3 protein. This repertoire shows around 480,000 distinct CDR3 sequences, more than 13% found once; its top ten account for 0.95% to 1%. These data were also filed under a second study, of yellow fever vaccine responses in identical twins.

The material sequenced was CD4+ T cells sorted from blood. The receptors derive from a woman aged 18-29 years in good health. Each CDR3 is given with its conserved first and last residue. The D gene is left open where the match is weak. Size values are once, few and many counts, or a class for expanded clones, and some rows have none.

>TRBD2|TRBV6-5|TRBJ2-1|15|NA
CASSYSRLAGNEQFF
TGTGCCAGCAGTTACTCGAGACTAGCGGGAAATGAGCAGTTCTTC
>TRBD1|TRBV4-3|TRBJ1-3|17|NA
CASSQDVQGALGNTIYF
TGCGCCAGCAGCCAAGATGTACAGGGGGCGCTTGGAAACACCATATATTTT
>NA|TRBV3-1|TRBJ2-2|18|NA
CASSPGSRDSSNTGELFF
TGTGCCAGCAGCCCAGGCTCCCGGGACTCAAGTAACACCGGGGAGCTGTTTTTT
>NA|TRBV10-3|TRBJ2-5|13|NA
CAIRGGPGETQYF
TGTGCCATCAGAGGAGGGCCGGGGGAGACCCAGTACTTC
>TRBD2|TRBV9|TRBJ2-1|15|NA
CASSAASGRIHEQFF
TGTGCCAGCAGCGCCGCTAGCGGGAGGATCCATGAGCAGTTCTTC
>TRBD2|TRBV6-1|TRBJ2-6|17|NA
CASSDGLGGAGANVLTF
TGTGCCAGCAGTGACGGTTTGGGAGGGGCTGGGGCCAACGTCCTGACTTTC
>TRBD1|TRBV4-3|TRBJ2-1|14|NA
CASSQGDSNNEQFF
TGCGCCAGCAGCCAAGGGGACAGTAACAATGAGCAGTTCTTC
>NA|TRBV6-5|TRBJ2-2|17|many
CASSYSFGVSNTGELFF
TGTGCCAGCAGTTACTCGTTCGGGGTCTCGAACACCGGGGAGCTGTTTTTT
>NA|TRBV29-1|TRBJ1-2|12|few
CSVAQGDYGYTF
TGCAGCGTGGCGCAGGGCGACTATGGCTACACCTTC
>TRBD2|TRBV7-2|TRBJ2-3|17|NA
CASSPTRIAGARDTQYF
TGTGCCAGCAGCCCCACCCGTATAGCGGGGGCCCGAGATACGCAGTATTTT
>TRBD2|TRBV5-1|TRBJ2-3|14|few
CASREGTTTHTQYF
TGCGCCAGCAGAGAAGGGACTACGACACATACGCAGTATTTT
>TRBD2|TRBV4-3|TRBJ2-1|17|few
CASSQRVAGGPYNEQFF
TGCGCCAGCAGCCAAAGGGTTGCGGGAGGGCCGTACAATGAGCAGTTCTTC
>NA|TRBV29-1|TRBJ2-7|12|NA
CSTQQGRDEQYF
TGCAGCACCCAACAGGGGAGGGACGAGCAGTACTTC
>NA|TRBV2|TRBJ2-5|13|few
CASSRTAKETQYF
TGTGCCAGCAGCCGGACAGCTAAAGAGACCCAGTACTTC
>TRBD1|TRBV28|TRBJ2-4|19|NA
CASSFVGQGALLAKNIQYF
TGTGCCAGCAGTTTCGTCGGACAGGGGGCTCTCCTAGCCAAAAACATTCAGTACTTC
>NA|TRBV6-5|TRBJ1-1|14|NA
CASSYRTGITEAFF
TGTGCCAGCAGTTACCGTACAGGGATCACTGAAGCTTTCTTT
>NA|TRBV28|TRBJ1-2|13|few
CASSFLGIQGYTF
TGTGCCAGCAGTTTCTTGGGGATACAAGGCTACACCTTC
>NA|TRBV27|TRBJ2-1|16|NA
CASSIPRSGDNNEQFF
TGTGCCAGCAGTATCCCCAGGAGCGGAGATAACAATGAGCAGTTCTTC
>NA|TRBV28|TRBJ1-4|13|many
CASSPRAGMKLFF
TGTGCCAGCAGTCCCAGAGCGGGGATGAAACTGTTTTTT
>TRBD1|TRBV10-3|TRBJ1-5|14|few
CAIRSDRGNQPQHF
TGTGCCATCAGGAGTGACAGGGGCAATCAGCCCCAGCATTTT
>NA|TRBV6-2/TRBV6-3|TRBJ2-7|15|NA
CASSYSTRSSYEQYF
TGTGCCAGCAGTTATTCGACCAGGAGCTCCTACGAGCAGTACTTC